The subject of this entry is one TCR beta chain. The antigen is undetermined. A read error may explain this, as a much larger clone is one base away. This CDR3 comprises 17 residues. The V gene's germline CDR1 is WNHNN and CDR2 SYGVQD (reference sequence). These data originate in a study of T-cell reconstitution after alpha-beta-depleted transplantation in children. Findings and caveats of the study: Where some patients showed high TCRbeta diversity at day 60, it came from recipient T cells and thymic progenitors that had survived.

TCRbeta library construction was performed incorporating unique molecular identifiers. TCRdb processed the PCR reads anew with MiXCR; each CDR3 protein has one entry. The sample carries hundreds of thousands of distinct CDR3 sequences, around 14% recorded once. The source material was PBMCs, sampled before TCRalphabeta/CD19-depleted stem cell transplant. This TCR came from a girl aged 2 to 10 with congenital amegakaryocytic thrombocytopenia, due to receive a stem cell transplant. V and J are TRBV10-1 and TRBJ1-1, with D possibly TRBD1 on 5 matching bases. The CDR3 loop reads CTSSESTEGPKGTEAFF. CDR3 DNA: TGCACCAGCAGTGAGTCGACGGAGGGGCCCAAGGGCACTGAAGCTTTCTTT.